These T cell receptor beta chains were read from a single sample in a study of neurological immune-mediated disorders. TCRdb reanalysed the 5' RACE reads using MiXCR and keeps one entry per CDR3 protein. The table shows more than 50,000 distinct CDR3 sequences, with roughly 3.9% occurring only once. Sequenced input: PBMCs. The receptors come from a man under 40 with multiple sclerosis. Both conserved end residues are part of each CDR3. The D gene is left open where the match is weak. Clone sizes are given selectively: once, few, many, or a class where the clone is expanded.

many,-,TRBJ2-7,TRBV12-3/TRBV12-4,TGTGCCAGCAGTCTATTGTGGTCCGAGCAGTACTTC,CASSLLWSEQYF
many,-,TRBJ2-1,TRBV7-3,TGTGCCAGCAGCGATGTATTTGGTGAGCAGTTCTTC,CASSDVFGEQFF
many,-,TRBJ2-3,TRBV5-8,TGTGCCAGCAGCTTGGGGGGGACACCAGATACGCAGTATTTT,CASSLGGTPDTQYF
many,TRBD1,TRBJ2-7,TRBV9,TGTGCCAGCAGCGTTACCGGGACAGGGGAGAAGCAGTACTTC,CASSVTGTGEKQYF
many,TRBD2,TRBJ2-5,TRBV20-1,TGCAGTGCTAGGGTAGCGGGACAAGAGACCCAGTACTTC,CSARVAGQETQYF
many,-,TRBJ2-2,TRBV5-3,TGTGCCAGAAGCTTGGCAGCCCCCGCGAACACCGGGGAGCTGTTTTTT,CARSLAAPANTGELFF
many,-,TRBJ2-7,TRBV7-2,TGTGCCAGCAGCACCTTGGGGGGCCAGCAGTACTTC,CASSTLGGQQYF
many,TRBD1,TRBJ2-2,TRBV7-2,TGTGCCAGCAGCAAATCCGGGACAGGGAGAACCGGGGAGCTGTTTTTT,CASSKSGTGRTGELFF
many,TRBD2,TRBJ2-3,TRBV20-1,TGCAGTGCCACCCTAGCGGGGGGGCGCACAGATACGCAGTATTTT,CSATLAGGRTDTQYF
many,TRBD1,TRBJ1-5,TRBV20-1,TGCAGTGCTAGAGCTACAACAGGGGGCAGGGATCAGCCCCAGCATTTT,CSARATTGGRDQPQHF
many,-,TRBJ2-1,TRBV7-9,TGTGCCAGCAGCCTCCAAAGTGGGAAGAGTGAGCAGTTCTTC,CASSLQSGKSEQFF
few,-,TRBJ1-6,TRBV13,TGTGCCAGCAGCTTAGGGGATAATTCACCCCTCAACTTT,CASSLGDNSPLNF
many,-,TRBJ2-2,TRBV29-1,TGCAGCGTACGACAGGACGGAAACACCGGGGAGCTGTTTTTT,CSVRQDGNTGELFF
many,TRBD1,TRBJ2-5,TRBV24-1,TGTGCCACCGGGGATTCAGGGGGTGAGACCCAGTACTTC,CATGDSGGETQYF
many,-,TRBJ2-5,TRBV5-1,TGCGCCAGCAGCTTTACTAGGGCGGGCGAGACCCAGTACTTC,CASSFTRAGETQYF
many,-,TRBJ2-5,TRBV5-1,TGCGCCAGCAGCTTGGGGACAGCCCTAAGGGAGACCCAGTACTTC,CASSLGTALRETQYF
many,-,TRBJ2-2,TRBV7-9,TGTGCCAGCAGCTACTGGACATCTCGGATCACCGGGGAGCTGTTTTTT,CASSYWTSRITGELFF
many,-,TRBJ2-7,TRBV20-1,TGCAGTGTTCAGGGGGGCTACGAGCAGTACTTC,CSVQGGYEQYF
many,TRBD1,TRBJ1-3,TRBV20-1,TGCAGTGCTAGGGCTTCCGGGACAGGGTCTGGAAACACCATATATTTT,CSARASGTGSGNTIYF
many,-,TRBJ1-1,TRBV7-2,TGTGCCAGCAGTACGACAGCCTACACTGAAGCTTTCTTT,CASSTTAYTEAFF
many,-,TRBJ2-5,TRBV3-1,TGTGCCAGCAGCCGGCAGGAGACCCAGTACTTC,CASSRQETQYF
many,TRBD2,TRBJ2-7,TRBV6-2/TRBV6-3,TGTGCCAGCAGTTACGGGACTAGCGCCTACGAGCAGTACTTC,CASSYGTSAYEQYF
many,-,TRBJ2-7,TRBV6-2/TRBV6-3,TGTGCCAGCAGTTATGGTTTCTACGAGCAGTACTTC,CASSYGFYEQYF
many,-,TRBJ2-7,TRBV5-6,TGTGCCAGCACAATAACAGGTAATCCCTACGAGCAGTACTTC,CASTITGNPYEQYF
many,TRBD2,TRBJ2-5,TRBV10-3,TGTGCCATCAGTGACCCGGGACTAGTGGGTGAGACCCAGTACTTC,CAISDPGLVGETQYF
many,-,TRBJ2-7,TRBV4-1,TGCGCCAGCAGCCAGTATACAGGGTTCCACGAGCAGTACTTC,CASSQYTGFHEQYF
few,TRBD2,TRBJ2-7,TRBV7-9,TGTGCCAGCAGCTTAGGCGCTAGCGGGGGGTCCTACGAGCAGTACTTC,CASSLGASGGSYEQYF
many,-,TRBJ2-6,TRBV5-5,TGTGCCAGCAGCTTGGCAAGGGGAGGCTCTGGGGCCAACGTCCTGACTTTC,CASSLARGGSGANVLTF
many,-,TRBJ2-2,TRBV15,TGTGCCATCTCGGTCGCGAATGGATACACCGGGGAGCTGTTTTTT,CAISVANGYTGELFF
many,-,TRBJ2-6,TRBV5-1,TGCGCCAGCAGCGTTTCGGTGGTGGGTTCTGGGGCCAACGTCCTGACTTTC,CASSVSVVGSGANVLTF
many,-,TRBJ1-1,TRBV20-1,TGCAGTGCTAGTAAGAGGCCTGAAGCTTTCTTT,CSASKRPEAFF
many,-,TRBJ1-5,TRBV20-1,TGCAGTGCTGAGACAGGCTACAATCAGCCCCAGCATTTT,CSAETGYNQPQHF
many,-,TRBJ2-3,TRBV5-1,TGCGCCAGCAGCTTTAGGACCTCCTCGGCAGATACGCAGTATTTT,CASSFRTSSADTQYF
many,TRBD1,TRBJ2-7,TRBV10-3,TGTGCCATCAGTCCGGGACAGGTTGACGAGCAGTACTTC,CAISPGQVDEQYF
many,TRBD1,TRBJ2-7,TRBV5-1,TGCGCCAGCAGCTCCGGACAGGGCGAGCAGTACTTC,CASSSGQGEQYF
many,TRBD2,TRBJ2-6,TRBV7-2,TGTGCCAGCAGCTTAGAGGGACTAGCGGGCGATTACTCTGGGGCCAACGTCCTGACTTTC,CASSLEGLAGDYSGANVLTF
many,-,TRBJ1-5,TRBV10-2,TGCGCCAGCAGAACGGGCAGTTACAATCAGCCCCAGCATTTT,CASRTGSYNQPQHF
many,-,TRBJ2-5,TRBV20-1,TGCAGTGCCCCCTGGGACTGGGAGTCGGAGACCCAGTACTTC,CSAPWDWESETQYF
-,-,TRBJ1-5,TRBV3-1,TGTGCCAGCAGCCAATATGCGGGCAATCAGCCCCAGAATTTT,CASSQYAGNQPQNF